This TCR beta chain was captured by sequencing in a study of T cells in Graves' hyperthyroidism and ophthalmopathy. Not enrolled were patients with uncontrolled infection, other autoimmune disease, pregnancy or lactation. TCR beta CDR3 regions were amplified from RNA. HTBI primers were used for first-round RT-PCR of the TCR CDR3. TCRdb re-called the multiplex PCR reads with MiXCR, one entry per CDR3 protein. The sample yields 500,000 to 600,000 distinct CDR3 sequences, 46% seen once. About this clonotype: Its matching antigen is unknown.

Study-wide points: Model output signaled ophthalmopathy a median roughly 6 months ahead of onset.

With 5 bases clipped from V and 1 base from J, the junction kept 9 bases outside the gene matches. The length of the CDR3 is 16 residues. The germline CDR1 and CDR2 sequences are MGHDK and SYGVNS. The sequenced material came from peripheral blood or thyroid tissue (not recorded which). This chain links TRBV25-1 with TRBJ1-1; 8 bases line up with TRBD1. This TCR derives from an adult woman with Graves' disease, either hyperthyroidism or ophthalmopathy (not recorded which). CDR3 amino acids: CASSPGQATPNTEAFF. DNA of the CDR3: TGTGCCAGCAGTCCGGGACAGGCGACACCGAACACTGAAGCTTTCTTT.